The 18 T cell receptor beta chains reported below all come from one sample, sequenced in a study of OX40 agonist ivuxolimab in advanced cancers. The assay was immunoSEQ multiplex PCR, and TCRdb's table has in-frame clones only and misses some. The sample has some 70,000 clones, approximately 90% seen once. This specimen was CD4+ or CD8+ T cells sorted from blood, taken in a trial of the OX40 agonist ivuxolimab. These receptors all stem from an adult with an advanced solid tumor such as melanoma, head and neck, liver or kidney cancer.

The genes are TRBV28 and TRBJ1-2; D ambiguous. Trimming removed 6 bases from V and 1 base from J, with 9 bases in between. This CDR3 is built from 13 residues. Germline V gene lookup returns CDR1 MDHEN and CDR2 SYDVKM. Written as DNA, the CDR3 is TGTGCCAGCAGCTCAACCCTTAACTATGGCTACACCTTC. Translating gives CASSSTLNYGYTF.

The chain uses TRBV6-4 and TRBJ1-5, with no clear D. Germline CDR1 reads MRHNA; CDR2 reads SNTAGT. The V end lost 4 bases, the J end lost 0 bases, and 7 bases lay between the germline ends. This CDR3 has 14 residues. CDR3 nucleotides: TGTGCCAGCAGTGTCGACGGTAGCAATCAGCCCCAGCATTTT. It is translated as CASSVDGSNQPQHF.

V gene TRBV9 combines with J gene TRBJ1-2; D remains ambiguous. Germline V gives CDR1 SGDLS, CDR2 YYNGEE. The ends were cut back, 3 bases at V and 0 bases at J, with 9 bases in the middle. The CDR3 is made up of 14 amino acids. The CDR3 loop reads CASSARYSNYGYTF. The CDR3 region has the DNA TGTGCCAGCAGCGCGCGGTACTCTAACTATGGCTACACCTTC.

This clone was picked up one time. The gene calls are TRBV18 and TRBJ2-5; possibly TRBD1 for D (6 bases). Germline values: CDR1 KGHSH, CDR2 LQKENI. V was pared by 3 bases and J by 1 base, with 12 bases between. CDR3 length: 15 residues. The CDR3 region is CASSPLTGLQETQYF. Written as DNA, the CDR3 is TGTGCCAGCTCACCCCTGACAGGACTCCAAGAGACCCAGTACTTC. Based on the CDR3 plus reference TRBV18 and TRBJ2-5, the full variable domain is NAGVMQNPRHLVRRRGQEARLRCSPMKGHSHVYWYRQLPEEGLKFMVYLQKENIIDESGMPKERFSAEFPKEGPSILRIQQVVRGDSAAYFCASSPLTGLQETQYFGPGTRLLVL.

The J gene is TRBJ1-6, the V gene TRBV7-2; 7 bases match TRBD1. This CDR3 has 14 amino acids. In germline, CDR1 is SGHTA, CDR2 FQGNSA. V shed 4 bases and J 6 bases; nucleotides not matched to a gene: 3. CDR3 nucleotides: TGTGCCAGCAGCTCAACAGGGGTTAATTCACCCCTCCACTTT. Its protein is CASSSTGVNSPLHF.

This clone was seen only a few times. V and J are TRBV18 and TRBJ2-7, with D perhaps matching TRBD2 (6 bases). CDR3 length equals 15 residues. Germline V gene sequence: CDR1 KGHSH, CDR2 LQKENI. With 3 bases removed from V and 3 bases from J, the gap between germline ends came to 15 bases. The chain's CDR3 is CASSPSGTRSYEQYF. In DNA form, the CDR3 reads TGTGCCAGCTCACCTTCCGGGACTCGCAGCTACGAGCAGTACTTC. Drawing the rest from reference TRBV18 and TRBJ2-7, the complete variable domain is NAGVMQNPRHLVRRRGQEARLRCSPMKGHSHVYWYRQLPEEGLKFMVYLQKENIIDESGMPKERFSAEFPKEGPSILRIQQVVRGDSAAYFCASSPSGTRSYEQYFGPGTRLTVT.

CDR3 bases: TGTGCCAGCAGTGACTCGAGATCTTGCGGGCGGGATACGCAGTATTTT. This codes for CASSDSRSCGRDTQYF. J is TRBJ2-3 and V is TRBV6-4, with TRBD2 as a possible D gene (5 bases). CDR1 is MRHNA, CDR2 SNTAGT, per germline. The CDR3 is made up of 16 amino acids. V was cut by 0 bases and J by 6 bases, with 16 bases left in between.

V usage is TRBV7-2 and J usage is TRBJ2-7; D is unclear. Trimming removed 5 bases from V and 0 bases from J, with 8 bases in between. Germline V gene lookup returns CDR1 SGHTA and CDR2 FQGNSA. The length of the CDR3 is 13 residues. In DNA form, the CDR3 reads TGTGCCAGCAGCGTTAAGAGCTCCTACGAGCAGTACTTC. Amino acids: CASSVKSSYEQYF. The whole variable domain, filled in from reference TRBV7-2 and TRBJ2-7, reads GAGVSQSPSNKVTEKGKDVELRCDPISGHTALYWYRQSLGQGLEFLIYFQGNSAPDKSGLPSDRFSAERTGGSVSTLTIQRTQQEDSAVYLCASSVKSSYEQYFGPGTRLTVT.

V and J are TRBV6-6 and TRBJ1-2, with D unclear. Trimming stripped 6 bases from V and 8 bases from J, with 10 bases between. The length of the CDR3 is 11 residues. Germline V gene data show CDR1 as MNHNY and CDR2 as SVGAGI (reference sequence). CDR3 sequence: CASSSWRGYTF. For the CDR3, the DNA is TGTGCCAGCAGCTCCTGGCGGGGCTACACCTTC.

This rearrangement joins TRBV2 to TRBJ2-7; 8 nucleotides align to TRBD1. The CDR3 is 14 residues long. V shed 6 bases, J shed 2 bases, and the junction held 6 bases outside the gene matches. Germline CDR1 is SNHLY and CDR2 is FYNNEI. The CDR3 sequence is CASSSGQGPYEQYF. In nucleotides, the CDR3 is TGTGCCAGCAGCAGTGGACAGGGTCCCTACGAGCAGTACTTC.

The gene calls are TRBV27 and TRBJ1-3; 7 bases are shared with TRBD1. The CDR3 is made up of 14 amino acids. Germline CDR1 and CDR2: MNHEY and SMNVEV (reference sequence). V trimming: 6 bases; J trimming: 7 bases; junction bases outside the gene matches: 9. CDR3 sequence reads: CASRPRTGWNTIYF. The CDR3 DNA sequence: TGTGCCAGCAGACCAAGGACAGGTTGGAACACCATATATTTT.

This sequence joins TRBV7-9 and TRBJ1-1, with D uncertain. V dropped 2 bases and J dropped 1 base, with 11 bases sitting between them. The CDR3 is made up of 15 amino acids. Germline CDR1 reads SEHNR; CDR2 reads FQNEAQ (reference sequence). The CDR3 region is CASSLSTTGNTEAFF. The DNA for the CDR3 is TGTGCCAGCAGCTTATCGACCACGGGGAACACTGAAGCTTTCTTT.

This clone was seen just once. The gene calls are TRBV6-1 and TRBJ2-6; D is perhaps TRBD2 (5 bases). This CDR3 is built from 17 residues. Per the germline V gene, CDR1 is MNHNS and CDR2 is SASEGT. V lost 0 bases and J 1 base, leaving 10 bases between the germline ends. The CDR3 DNA is TGTGCCAGCAGTGAAGCGCGGGCACCTTCTGGGGCCAACGTCCTGACTTTC. This codes for CASSEARAPSGANVLTF.

The V gene is TRBV6-6, the J gene TRBJ2-7, with 9 bases aligning to TRBD1. V lost 5 bases and J lost 2; bases outside the gene matches: 10. Germline CDR1 reads MNHNY; CDR2 reads SVGAGI (reference sequence). The CDR3 loop spans 16 amino acids. The CDR3 protein is CASSTPDRGPAYEQYF. DNA of the CDR3: TGTGCCAGCAGTACCCCGGACAGGGGACCTGCCTACGAGCAGTACTTC.

The chain recombines TRBV11-2 with TRBJ2-3, with 8 bases fitting TRBD2. The V segment lost 1 base and the J segment 6 bases; nucleotides outside the gene matches: 3. There are 14 residues in the CDR3. Germline V CDR1 and CDR2: SGHAT, FQNNGV. As DNA, the CDR3 is TGTGCCAGCAGCTTAGGACTAGCGTTGGATACGCAGTATTTT. The encoded protein is CASSLGLALDTQYF.

This sequence joins TRBV5-4 and TRBJ2-7; a possible D gene is TRBD2 (6 bases). The CDR3 covers 15 residues. V lost 1 base and J lost 2, with 13 bases in between. Germline-derived CDR1 and CDR2 are SGHNT and YYREEE (reference sequence). CDR3 nucleotides: TGTGCCAGCAGCTTGATATCTAGCGATGCCTACGAGCAGTACTTC. This codes for CASSLISSDAYEQYF.

The J gene is TRBJ2-2, the V gene TRBV7-2; D gene unclear. CDR1 and CDR2 (germline): SGHTA, FQGNSA. V was clipped by 1 base and J by 2 bases, with 11 bases between them. The CDR3 length is 16 residues. The CDR3 coding sequence is TGTGCCAGCAGCTTAGTAAGCCACATCAACACCGGGGAGCTGTTTTTT. This gives the protein CASSLVSHINTGELFF.

The V call is TRBV14, the J call TRBJ2-3; TRBD2 matches at 9 bases. CDR1 is SGHDN, CDR2 FVKESK, per germline. This CDR3 has 16 amino acids. Trimming took 1 base from V and 3 from J; bases not matched to a gene: 5. CDR3: CASSQVGLARTDTQYF. The CDR3 nucleotides read TGTGCCAGCAGCCAAGTAGGACTAGCGAGAACAGATACGCAGTATTTT.